The clone carrying this TCR beta chain was seen a few times. Its specificity is unknown. The entry originates in a study of T cell repertoires in cytomegalovirus infection. From the reads, TCRdb called clonotypes with MiXCR, one entry per CDR3 protein. This sample has approximately 600,000 distinct CDR3 sequences, with 40% found just once. General study results and limits: HLA-C-restricted CMV-specific TCR beta clonotypes were dominant in the ex vivo response.

Sequencing was performed on cultured PBMCs, taken from culture after CMV antigen stimulation. The clonotype originates from a human donor in good health (CMV status not recorded). Some clones in this sample may be carry-over from other donors' samples.

The CDR3 region has the DNA TGTGCCAGCTCAAGGGGCGCGGCAAGCAATCAGCCCCAGCATTTT. It codes for CASSRGAASNQPQHF. This chain connects TRBV18 to TRBJ1-5; D is perhaps TRBD1 (5 bases). CDR1 and CDR2 from the germline V gene are KGHSH and LQKENI. Trimming cost V 5 bases and J 1 base, with 12 bases left between them. The CDR3 is made up of 15 amino acids.